One and the same sample provided the 28 T cell receptor beta chains below, sequenced in a study of CDR3 diversity in severe acne. From the PCR reads, TCRdb called clonotypes with MiXCR, one entry per CDR3 protein. Of roughly 100,000 distinct CDR3 sequences detected, roughly 51% appear once; the ten largest clones hold approximately 13%. Sequenced sample: blood. The receptors stem from a male donor with acne.

This clonotype was counted a few times. The V call is TRBV20-1, the J call TRBJ2-3; TRBD2 aligns across 9 bases. This CDR3 has 14 amino acids. Germline V lookup: CDR1 DFQATT, CDR2 SNEGSKA (reference sequence). V shed 4 bases and J 4 bases; nucleotides not matched to a gene: 6. The DNA of the CDR3 is TGCAGTGCTATTGCGGGAGGGCCCCCAGATACGCAGTATTTT. This codes for CSAIAGGPPDTQYF.

The chain's CDR3 is CASTPGGSSGNTIYF. For the CDR3, the DNA is TGTGCCAGCACCCCCGGGGGATCGAGCGGAAACACCATATATTTT. V usage is TRBV7-9 and J usage is TRBJ1-3; possible D gene TRBD1, 5 bases. V lost 7 bases to trimming and J lost 4 bases, with 17 bases between them. The CDR3 contains 15 residues. Per germline, CDR1 SEHNR and CDR2 FQNEAQ (reference sequence).

This clonotype has just a few counts. The chain recombines TRBV2 with TRBJ1-3, with D unresolved. Germline lookup yields CDR1 SNHLY and CDR2 FYNNEI. Trimming cost V 6 bases and J 0 bases, with 9 bases left between them. CDR3 length: 14 amino acids. DNA for the CDR3: TGTGCCAGCAGGGGAACGGACTCTGGAAACACCATATATTTT. The encoded protein is CASRGTDSGNTIYF.

By proportion, this clonotype is medium-sized (0.01 to 0.1%). V usage is TRBV20-1 and J usage is TRBJ1-2, with 8 positions matching TRBD1. With 4 bases clipped from V and 0 bases from J, the junction kept 13 bases outside the gene matches. Germline values: CDR1 DFQATT, CDR2 SNEGSKA (reference sequence). The CDR3 sequence is 17 residues long. The CDR3 nucleotides read TGCAGTGCTACTGGGATACGGACAGGGAGCCCTAACTATGGCTACACCTTC. Translating it yields CSATGIRTGSPNYGYTF.

The chain uses TRBV7-2 and TRBJ2-7; 8 nucleotides line up with TRBD2. After removal of 1 base from V and 3 bases from J, the junction contained 2 bases not matched to a gene. This CDR3 has 14 amino acids. Germline V gene data show CDR1 as SGHTA and CDR2 as FQGNSA. CDR3 sequence: CASSLVLAVYEQYF. The CDR3 nucleotides read TGTGCCAGCAGCTTAGTACTAGCGGTCTACGAGCAGTACTTC.

The chain links TRBV20-1 to TRBJ2-3; 9 bases align to TRBD1. The CDR3 has 15 residues. V shed 6 bases, J shed 6 bases, and the junction held 13 bases outside the gene matches. Germline V gene sequence: CDR1 DFQATT, CDR2 SNEGSKA (reference sequence). CDR3 in DNA: TGCAGTGCCCTAACCGGGACAGGGAATTTTGATACGCAGTATTTT. Amino acid sequence: CSALTGTGNFDTQYF.

The gene calls are TRBV25-1 and TRBJ2-7; TRBD2 matches at 8 bases. Germline trimming cut 10 bases from V and 4 bases from J; bases unmatched to any gene: 15. CDR1 is MGHDK, CDR2 SYGVNS, per germline. The CDR3 covers 15 residues. This chain's CDR3 is CATSTVSGARYEQYF. CDR3 sequence (DNA): TGTGCCACCAGCACGGTTAGCGGGGCCCGGTACGAGCAGTACTTC.

The V call is TRBV19, the J call TRBJ2-2; 7 nucleotides align to TRBD2. CDR3 length: 15 residues. The germline gives CDR1 LNHDA, CDR2 SQIVND (reference sequence). The CDR3 loop is CASGSVREVTGELFF. The CDR3 DNA follows: TGTGCTAGTGGTTCCGTCCGGGAGGTTACCGGGGAGCTGTTTTTT.

Points on this clonotype: Just one base apart from a much larger clone, this may be a read error. The chain employs TRBV9 and TRBJ2-1; 10 bases are a match to TRBD1. The V gene's germline CDR1 is SGDLS and CDR2 YYNGEE. The CDR3 extends over 15 amino acids. V trimming: 3 bases; J trimming: 8 bases; junction bases outside the gene matches: 8. This CDR3 is CASSGGTGAYDEQFF. Written as DNA, the CDR3 is TGTGCCAGCAGCGGCGGGACAGGGGCGTACGATGAGCAGTTCTTC.

A word on this clonotype: A read error is possible here, since a much larger clone lies one base away. The genes are TRBV19 and TRBJ2-1; 10 bases agree with TRBD1. Per germline, CDR1 LNHDA and CDR2 SQIVND (reference sequence). The CDR3 runs to 17 residues. The CDR3 coding sequence is TGTTCCAGTAGTATTGGGACAGGGGCGCGGAGATACAATGAGCAGTTCTTC. This sequence encodes CSSSIGTGARRYNEQFF. Full variable domain (remainder filled in from reference TRBV19 and TRBJ2-1): DGGITQSPKYLFRKEGQNVTLSCEQNLNHDAMYWYRQDPGQGLRLIYYSQIVNDFQKGDIAEGYSVSREKKESFPLTVTSAQKNPTAFYLCSSSIGTGARRYNEQFFGPGTRLTVL.

This clonotype was found a few times. This chain links TRBV11-3 with TRBJ2-1; the match to TRBD2 covers 9 bases. Germline V gene lookup returns CDR1 SGHNT and CDR2 YENEEA. The junction had 9 bases not matched to a gene; V was cut back by 6 bases and J by 9 bases. This CDR3 comprises 14 residues. Here the CDR3 reads CASSSLAGAGEQFF. CDR3 bases: TGTGCCAGCAGTTCATTAGCGGGAGCTGGTGAGCAGTTCTTC.

A few counts support this clonotype. The chain employs TRBV6-1 and TRBJ1-1; D gene unclear. Germline V gene data show CDR1 as MNHNS and CDR2 as SASEGT. The CDR3 consists of 10 residues. The V gene lost 6 bases and the J gene lost 11 bases, with 10 bases spanning the gap. The CDR3 here is CASSEVRAFF. DNA for the CDR3: TGTGCCAGCAGCGAGGTTAGGGCTTTCTTT.

Ten or more counts support this clonotype. The genes are TRBV9 and TRBJ2-7; TRBD1 aligns across 9 bases. Germline V gene data show CDR1 as SGDLS and CDR2 as YYNGEE. The length of the CDR3 is 14 residues. Trimming at V came to 4 bases and at J to 3 bases, leaving 5 bases not matched to a gene. DNA of the CDR3: TGTGCCAGCAGCCCGGGACAGGGAGACTACGAGCAGTACTTC. Its translation: CASSPGQGDYEQYF.

Only a few counts were recorded for this clonotype. This chain connects TRBV5-1 to TRBJ1-1; D is possibly TRBD1 (5 bases). CDR1 and CDR2 (germline): SGHRS, YFSETQ. This CDR3 has 15 amino acids. Trimming cost V 4 bases and J 0 bases, with 13 bases left between them. The CDR3 DNA reads as TGCGCCAGCAGCCAAACCGGGACCCTGAACACTGAAGCTTTCTTT. Protein sequence: CASSQTGTLNTEAFF.

The chain is built from TRBV3-1 and TRBJ2-7, with 11 bases that match TRBD2. V lost 6 bases to trimming and J lost 5 bases; unmatched junction nucleotides: 9. The CDR3 has 15 residues. Germline V gene sequence: CDR1 LGHDT, CDR2 YNNKEL (reference sequence). CDR3 sequence: CASSSTGTSGHEQYF. The DNA of the CDR3 is TGTGCCAGCAGTTCCACCGGGACTAGCGGACACGAGCAGTACTTC.

About this clonotype itself: Being one base from a much bigger clone, this may be a read error. The chain joins TRBV4-1 to TRBJ2-5; D unclear. The germline CDR1 and CDR2 sequences are MGHRA and YSYEKL. Trimming shortened V by 6 bases and J by 5 bases, and 13 bases separated the two germline ends. The CDR3 is 13 residues long. CDR3 sequence reads: CASSRAEGETQYF. The CDR3 nucleotides read TGCGCCAGCAGTCGGGCAGAAGGGGAGACCCAGTACTTC.

This clonotype was observed at least ten times. The chain carries TRBV10-3 and TRBJ2-2; D gene ambiguous. CDR1 is ENHRY, CDR2 SYGVKD, per germline. The ends were cut back, 7 bases at V and 1 base at J, with 10 bases in the middle. The CDR3 extends over 14 amino acids. The CDR3 nucleotides are TGTGCCATCAATCGCCAAATGAACACCGGGGAGCTGTTTTTT. Its translation: CAINRQMNTGELFF.

This clonotype showed up many times. The J gene is TRBJ1-4, the V gene TRBV7-2; a weak D match, TRBD1 (6 bases). V was trimmed by 7 bases and J by 7 bases, leaving 13 bases between them. The CDR3 runs to 13 residues. CDR1 is SGHTA, CDR2 FQGNSA, per germline. Here the CDR3 DNA reads TGTGCCAGCACCCCTGGGGGCGGTGAAAAACTGTTTTTT. Encoded protein: CASTPGGGEKLFF.

With respect to this clonotype: With a much larger clone just one base away, this may be a read error. The rearrangement uses TRBV9 and TRBJ2-3; D remains ambiguous. The CDR3 is 12 amino acids. The V and J ends lost 3 bases and 4 bases respectively, with 6 bases between them. Per germline, CDR1 SGDLS and CDR2 YYNGEE. The CDR3 sequence: CASSGDADTQYF. The CDR3 DNA follows: TGTGCCAGCAGCGGAGACGCAGATACGCAGTATTTT. The whole variable domain, filled in from reference TRBV9 and TRBJ2-3, reads DSGVTQTPKHLITATGQRVTLRCSPRSGDLSVYWYQQSLDQGLQFLIQYYNGEERAKGNILERFSAQQFPDLHSELNLSSLELGDSALYFCASSGDADTQYFGPGTRLTVL.

This chain connects TRBV29-1 to TRBJ2-3, with 14 bases aligning to TRBD2. The V segment lost 3 bases and the J segment 6 bases; nucleotides outside the gene matches: 2. This CDR3 is built from 14 residues. CDR1 is SQVTM and CDR2 is ANQGSEA in the germline V gene. CDR3 DNA: TGCAGCGTTGAGGGACTAGCGGGAGATGATACGCAGTATTTT. Amino acids: CSVEGLAGDDTQYF.

This clonotype has ten or more counts. The rearrangement links TRBV29-1 to TRBJ2-5; no clear D gene. This CDR3 has 11 residues. Trimming shortened V by 7 bases and J by 7 bases, and 13 bases separated the two germline ends. Germline values: CDR1 SQVTM, CDR2 ANQGSEA. DNA of the CDR3: TGCAGCGCTGACTTCGGTGGGACCCAGTACTTC. Residues: CSADFGGTQYF.

This clonotype appeared a few times. The rearrangement links TRBV18 to TRBJ1-5, with TRBD1 identical over 8 bases. V shed 2 bases and J 13 bases; nucleotides not matched to a gene: 4. CDR1 and CDR2 (germline): KGHSH, LQKENI. CDR3 length: 12 amino acids. The CDR3 region has the DNA TGTGCCAGCTCACCAGCGGGACAGGTGCAGCATTTT. Its protein product is CASSPAGQVQHF.

This clonotype was counted many times. The chain employs TRBV12-3 or TRBV12-4 and TRBJ1-3; no definite D call. The germline V and J ends were trimmed by 3 bases and 0 bases, with 9 bases remaining between them. This CDR3 is built from 15 residues. Written as DNA, the CDR3 is TGTGCCAGCAGTTTTGTTCCGGACTCTGGAAACACCATATATTTT. Protein sequence: CASSFVPDSGNTIYF.

This clonotype was observed at least ten times. The chain uses TRBV7-7 and TRBJ2-5, with 12 bases that match TRBD2. The J segment lost 4 bases and the V segment lost 5 bases, leaving 8 bases of the junction unmatched. The CDR3 covers 16 residues. Germline CDR1 is SSHAT and CDR2 is FNYEAQ (reference sequence). CDR3: CASSLTSGRRPETQYF. Here the CDR3 DNA reads TGTGCCAGCAGCCTTACTAGCGGGAGGAGGCCAGAGACCCAGTACTTC.

With respect to this clonotype: A much larger clone is a single base away; this may be a read error. The chain joins TRBV15 to TRBJ2-2; a weak D match, TRBD1 (6 bases). Per germline, CDR1 LNHNV and CDR2 YYDKDF (reference sequence). The CDR3 sequence is 16 residues long. V was trimmed by 1 base and J by 1 base, leaving 10 bases between them. The CDR3 sequence is CATSRVRTENTGELFF. The CDR3 DNA follows: TGTGCCACCAGCAGAGTACGGACAGAGAACACCGGGGAGCTGTTTTTT.

This clonotype was seen ten or more times. V and J are TRBV12-3 or TRBV12-4 and TRBJ2-1, with D unresolved. Trimming shortened V by 3 bases and J by 4 bases, and 4 bases separated the two germline ends. The CDR3 length is 12 residues. CDR3 in amino acids: CASSLEYNEQFF. CDR3 coding DNA: TGTGCCAGCAGTTTGGAATACAATGAGCAGTTCTTC.

Points on this clonotype: This may stem from a read error, because a much larger clone lies one nucleotide away. The V gene is TRBV6-2 or TRBV6-3, the J gene TRBJ2-7; D is perhaps TRBD1 (6 bases). Germline V CDR1 and CDR2: MNHEY, SVGEGT. With 11 bases removed from V and 2 bases from J, the gap between germline ends came to 16 bases. The CDR3 length is 13 residues. This chain's CDR3 is CAAAAWTAYEQYF. Here the CDR3 DNA reads TGTGCCGCCGCGGCTTGGACAGCCTACGAGCAGTACTTC.

This clonotype was detected a few times. The genes are TRBV10-3 and TRBJ1-2, with D perhaps TRBD1 (6 bases). Trimming pared 8 bases from V and 6 bases from J, leaving 13 bases between. This CDR3 region has 12 residues. The V gene's germline CDR1 is ENHRY and CDR2 SYGVKD. The CDR3 bases are TGTGCCATCCTAGGGGACATCCATGGCTACACCTTC. Translation: CAILGDIHGYTF.